The sequence of this T cell receptor beta chain was determined in a study of identical twins listed by TCRdb under 2016. Some background on the complete study: TCR alpha and beta repertoires from monozygotic twins, unrelated adults of various ages and cord blood were deep-sequenced to test whether fetal clonotypes persist. To rule out contamination, replicate twin experiments were performed at different times with different library preparation protocols. General study outcomes and caveats: Out-of-frame TCR alpha sequences shared between twins showed an excess of low generation-probability sequences compared with coincidental sharing between unrelated individuals. Abundant cord blood beta clonotypes had fewer insertions, young adult naive repertoires showed a similar but weaker trend, and memory repertoires showed no such trend. Because the same donors could not be followed over many years, the conclusions relied on cross-sectional statistical analysis. Recombination models systematically underestimated out-of-frame TCR alpha sharing in monozygotic twins but agreed with sharing between unrelated individuals. Invariant T cells such as MAIT and iNKT could partly confound zero-insertion analyses, though diverse VJ usage argued against this for most clonotypes. A weaker excess of twin sharing was found in beta out-of-frame sequences because the signal-to-noise ratio was lowered by fewer shared sequences.

As regards this clonotype: Its antigen remains unidentified. No much larger clone is present one base from it, and per-base qualities are unavailable.

The library was prepared using 5' RACE. Sequenced using an Illumina HiSeq 2000. Template switching introduced a universal primer binding site; the final cDNA contained a unique molecular identifier, enabling accurate counting of TCR cDNA molecules. Specific primers in the conserved constant-segment region were used to synthesize first-strand cDNA for the TCR alpha and beta chains. Each cDNA library was double barcoded, with a SMART-Mk sample barcode plus Illumina barcodes, to control for contamination. TruSeq adapter sequences along with Illumina sample barcodes were introduced in two successive PCR steps. The Illumina HiSeq platform was used with custom primers to sequence TCR alpha and beta cDNA libraries. As for how the authors treated the data: Raw reads were processed with MiGEC to extract unique molecular identifiers, and MiXCR was used to determine CDR3 positions. For each individual, recombination models were inferred using an EM algorithm with the repgenHMM and IGoR tools. The analysis of shared clonotypes was done with the tcR package in R, with sharing normalized by the product of cloneset sizes. To study raw recombination without the effects of thymic and clonal selection, out-of-frame nonproductive sequences were analyzed. In TCRdb, the public reads were trimmed at Q25 with fastp and aligned with MiXCR, with productive beta chains retained. CDR3 protein duplicates are merged, each entry listing the most common genes and DNA. The V and J calls reflect TCRdb's pipeline rather than the authors' work. For this sample there are 1.5 million to 2 million distinct CDR3 sequences; about 32% appear just once. About 0.3% of the sample rests with the top ten.

The CDR3 runs 16 amino acids, cysteine and phenylalanine included. The DNA shown is the 48-base CDR3, in frame from base 1. From a lookup of the germline V gene, CDR1 and CDR2 are SQVTM and ANQGSEA. The trim is 4 bases for V and 1 base for J, with a gap of 19 bases between the germline ends. Every donor in the study was a healthy Caucasian. This receptor was identified in a newborn girl in good health. The specimen was cord blood. The rearranged chain carries TRBV29-1 and TRBJ1-1; matching of 5 bases hints at TRBD1 as the D gene. This receptor carries the CDR3 CSVGKRGRSRNTEAFF. Here is the DNA: TGCAGCGTTGGAAAACGGGGCCGATCTAGGAACACTGAAGCTTTCTTT. The reference TRBV29-1 and TRBJ1-1 proteins fill in what lies around the CDR3, so the full variable domain reads SAVISQKPSRDICQRGTSLTIQCQVDSQVTMMFWYRQQPGQSLTLIATANQGSEATYESGFVIDKFPISRPNLTFSTLTVSNMSPEDSSIYLCSVGKRGRSRNTEAFFGQGTRLTVV.